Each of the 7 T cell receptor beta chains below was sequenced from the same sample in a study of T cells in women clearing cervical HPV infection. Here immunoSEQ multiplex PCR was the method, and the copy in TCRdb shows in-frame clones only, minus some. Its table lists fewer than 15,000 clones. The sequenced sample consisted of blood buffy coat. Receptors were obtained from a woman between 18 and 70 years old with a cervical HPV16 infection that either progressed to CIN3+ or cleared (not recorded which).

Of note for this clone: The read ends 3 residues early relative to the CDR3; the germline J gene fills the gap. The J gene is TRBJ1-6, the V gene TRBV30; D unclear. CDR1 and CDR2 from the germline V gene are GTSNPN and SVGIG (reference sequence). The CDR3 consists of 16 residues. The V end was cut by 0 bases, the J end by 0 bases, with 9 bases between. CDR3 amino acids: CAWSVPGSSYNSPLHF. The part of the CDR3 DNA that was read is TGTGCCTGGAGTGTCCCCGGTAGCTCCTATAATTCACCC.

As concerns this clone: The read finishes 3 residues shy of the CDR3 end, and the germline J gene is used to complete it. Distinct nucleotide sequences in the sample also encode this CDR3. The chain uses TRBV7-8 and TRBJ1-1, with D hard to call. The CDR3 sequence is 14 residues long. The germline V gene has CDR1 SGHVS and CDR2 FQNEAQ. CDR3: CASSPTPGVYEAFF. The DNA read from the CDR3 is TGTGCCAGCAGTCCAACCCCAGGAGTCTACGAG.

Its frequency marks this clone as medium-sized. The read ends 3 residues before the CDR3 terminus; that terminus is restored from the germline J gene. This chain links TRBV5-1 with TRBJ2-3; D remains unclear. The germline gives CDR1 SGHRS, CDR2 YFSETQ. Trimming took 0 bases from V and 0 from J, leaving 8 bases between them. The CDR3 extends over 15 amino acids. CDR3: CASSLGDTSTDTQYF. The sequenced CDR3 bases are TGCGCCAGCAGCTTGGGAGACACCAGCACAGATACG.

The CDR3 loop is CAWSVPGQPIYGYTF. Incomplete CDR3 DNA: TGTGCCTGGAGTGTCCCCGGACAGCCTATCTATGGC. The J gene is TRBJ1-2, the V gene TRBV30; weak D call: TRBD1 (6 bases). The sequence runs out 3 residues before the end of the CDR3; the remainder is reconstructed from the germline J gene. This CDR3 region has 15 residues. Germline CDR1 is GTSNPN and CDR2 is SVGIG (reference sequence). Trimming took 0 bases from V and 4 from J, leaving 15 bases between them.

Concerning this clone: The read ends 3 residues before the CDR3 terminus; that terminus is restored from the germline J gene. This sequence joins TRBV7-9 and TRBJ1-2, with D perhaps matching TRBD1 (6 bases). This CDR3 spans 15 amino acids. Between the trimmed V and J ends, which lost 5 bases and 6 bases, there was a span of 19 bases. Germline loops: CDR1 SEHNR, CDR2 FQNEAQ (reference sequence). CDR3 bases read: TGTGCCAGCAGCCGAGACAGGTTAAGCTTGGATGGC. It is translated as CASSRDRLSLDG. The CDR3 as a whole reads CASSRDRLSLDGYTF.

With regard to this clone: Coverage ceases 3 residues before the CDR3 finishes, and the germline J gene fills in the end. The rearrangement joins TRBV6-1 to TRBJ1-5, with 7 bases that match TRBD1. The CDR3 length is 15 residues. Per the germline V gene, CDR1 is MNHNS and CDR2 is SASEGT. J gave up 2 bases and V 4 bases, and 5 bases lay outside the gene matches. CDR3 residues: CASSGQGVGNQPQHF. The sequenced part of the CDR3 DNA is TGTGCCAGCAGTGGACAGGGTGTAGGCAATCAGCCC.

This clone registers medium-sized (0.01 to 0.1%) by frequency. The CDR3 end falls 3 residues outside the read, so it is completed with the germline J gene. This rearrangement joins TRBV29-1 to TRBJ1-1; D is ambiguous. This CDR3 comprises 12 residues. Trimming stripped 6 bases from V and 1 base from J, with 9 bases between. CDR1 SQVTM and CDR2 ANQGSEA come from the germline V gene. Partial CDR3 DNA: TGCAGCGTCTATGCCTGGAACACTGAA. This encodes CSVYAWNTE. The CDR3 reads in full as CSVYAWNTEAFF.